The source of this T cell receptor beta chain is a study of cytomegalovirus exposure and HLA in healthy donors. General study findings and limits: When the data were analyzed later, several of the most significant clusters appeared to be linked to common viral pathogens. Most subjects' HLA-A and HLA-B alleles were reportedly predicted from TCR beta sequences.

At collection, donors were nominally healthy, but unrecorded immune exposures were probable. PCR was performed using 60 Vbeta and 13 Jbeta primers. The protocol was immunoSEQ multiplex PCR, while the TCRdb copy is restricted to in-frame clones and leaves out a portion. The sample has tens of thousands of clones, 9.5% to 13% seen once. Turning to this clone: Its cognate antigen is unknown.

The material sequenced was PBMCs. This clonotype was obtained from a man aged 55 to 70 in good health and CMV-seropositive.

This CDR3 reads CASSLESSYNEQFF. CDR3 sequence (DNA): TGCGCCAGCAGCTTGGAGAGCTCCTACAATGAGCAGTTCTTC. V gene TRBV5-1 combines with J gene TRBJ2-1; D not resolved. Germline-derived CDR1 and CDR2 are SGHRS and YFSETQ. This CDR3 has 14 amino acids. The V gene lost 0 bases and the J gene lost 0 bases, with 4 bases spanning the gap.